The 5 T cell receptor beta chains given below trace back to one sample, sequenced in a study of blood T cell repertoires in COVID-19. TCRdb's table, derived via immunoSEQ multiplex PCR, lists solely in-frame clones and lacks some. The sample carries some 150,000 clones, 82% recorded once. The sample consisted of peripheral blood. The source is a woman between 70 and 85 years old with acute or convalescent COVID-19.

V usage is TRBV5-6 and J usage is TRBJ1-4; D call uncertain. The CDR3 covers 15 residues. Germline CDR1 SGHDT, CDR2 YYEEEE. The V and J ends lost 2 bases and 7 bases respectively, with 15 bases between them. This chain's CDR3 is CASSLASGKGEKLFF. The DNA for the CDR3 is TGTGCCAGCAGCTTAGCTTCCGGGAAAGGTGAAAAACTGTTTTTT.

The chain employs TRBV3-1 (or the pseudogene TRBV3-2) and TRBJ2-1; TRBD2 might be the D (6 bases). V gave up 7 bases and J gave up 0 bases, with 13 bases separating them. The CDR3 is made up of 15 amino acids. Per the germline V gene, CDR1 is LGHDT and CDR2 is YNNKEL (reference sequence). The chain's CDR3 is CASTLRGSSYNEQFF. The CDR3 region has the DNA TGTGCCAGCACCCTCCGGGGGAGCTCCTACAATGAGCAGTTCTTC.

V and J are TRBV7-2 and TRBJ2-5, with D tentatively TRBD1 (6 bases). CDR3 size: 14 residues. Germline lookup yields CDR1 SGHTA and CDR2 FQGNSA. With 1 base removed from V and 2 bases from J, the gap between germline ends came to 8 bases. The chain's CDR3 is CASSLDRAQETQYF. CDR3 bases: TGTGCCAGCAGCTTAGACAGGGCACAAGAGACCCAGTACTTC.

This sequence joins TRBV10-2 and TRBJ2-7; 8 bases fit TRBD2. Germline values: CDR1 WSHSY, CDR2 SAAADI. The ends lost 3 bases at V and 6 bases at J; junction bases unmatched: 7. The CDR3 spans 14 residues. The CDR3: CASSDPGGQLEQYF. In DNA form, the CDR3 reads TGCGCCAGCAGTGATCCGGGAGGGCAACTCGAGCAGTACTTC.

This chain connects TRBV12-3 or TRBV12-4 to TRBJ2-1; 7 bases are a match to TRBD2. The CDR3 consists of 12 residues. Trimming took 6 bases from V and 5 from J; bases not matched to a gene: 1. For the CDR3, the DNA is TGTGCCAGCAGGGGACTACACAATGAGCAGTTCTTC. This gives the protein CASRGLHNEQFF.